This T cell receptor (beta chain) derives from a study of cytomegalovirus exposure and HLA in healthy donors. Study-wide results and limits: Some TCR beta chains (roughly 150 of them) were listed as cytomegalovirus-associated. Rare sequences made up most TCRs, while some public TCRs were found in many donors. An analysis done earlier found most TCR beta V segments productive about 90% or about 30% of the time.

This PCR relied on a set of 60 Vbeta primers and 13 Jbeta primers. Assay used: immunoSEQ multiplex PCR; TCRdb lists only in-frame clones, some missing. The data contain around 110,000 clones, 79% of them seen just once; the ten biggest clones take up about 4.5%. This clone has more than one count but fewer than ten. Its antigen is not known. Looked up from germline, CDR1 is LGHNA and CDR2 is YNFKEQ. After removal of 8 bases from V and 2 bases from J, the junction contained 6 bases not matched to a gene. CDR3 length: 14 amino acids. The TCR originated in a man aged 25-45 years in good health and CMV-seropositive. Sequenced material: PBMCs. This rearrangement joins TRBV4-2 to TRBJ2-7, with 10 bases lining up with TRBD2. The CDR3 DNA is TGTGCCAGCGGCGCTAGCGGGGGCACCTACGAGCAGTACTTC. Amino acid sequence: CASGASGGTYEQYF.